This T cell receptor beta chain originates from a study of T cell responses to AZD1222 COVID-19 vaccine (dated by TCRdb to the early 2020s). Regarding the complete study: TCR sequencing covered about 230 trial participants: 200 to 220 given two doses of AZD1222 and 26 given two doses of MenACWY control vaccine. Trial participants were enrolled by age into subgroups of 18-55, 56-69 and 70-plus years, and roughly 150, 30 and 60 TCR-sequenced participants, respectively, were included in these subgroups. Broader findings and caveats from the paper: Vaccine-associated CD4 TCRs spanned the whole spike protein, with dominant responses in regions 160-218 and 743-854. Conclusions about previously exposed vaccinees are limited because only five to seven AZD1222 recipients were SARS-CoV-2 seropositive at baseline. The 56-69-year group was small, and its depth increase did not reach significance, likely because of low power. Because no samples from the day 14 peak response were available, repertoires could be characterized only after the peak T cell response. Reportedly, almost half of the unique spike-specific TCRs recognized epitopes lying outside the regions that are mutated in the B.1.351 and B.1.1.7 variants. Spike-specific TCR breadth and depth rose significantly after two AZD1222 doses compared with day 0 and with MenACWY recipients. Most participants were white British and females outnumbered males, and the authors suggested that clonal diversity may have been underestimated.

Regarding this clone: There is no known antigen for this receptor. There are no base qualities to consult, and no much larger clone falls within one base.

CDR1 and CDR2 were assigned from the germline V gene (reference sequence) as MNHEY and SMNVEV. The CDR3 measures 16 amino acids from cysteine to phenylalanine. Kept here is only the CDR3 DNA, which spans 48 bases and is read in frame from base 1. V was cut back by 3 bases and J by 2 bases, leaving a gap of 14 bases between them. The CDR3 regions of human TCRbeta chains were analyzed by immunosequencing. Under the source paper's analysis protocol: TCRs in the repertoires were compared against a reference library of SARS-CoV-2-specific TCRs that had been generated with the MIRA antigen-specificity platform. Breadth was defined as the fraction of unique TCRs that were SARS-CoV-2-associated, and depth was defined as the fraction of total T cells that were SARS-CoV-2-associated. Using the MIRA data, each spike-specific TCR was assigned both to the spike region to which the TCR was reactive and to a CD4 or CD8 class. Log10-transformed breadth and depth values were compared by one-way ANOVA with Sidak's multiple comparisons tests. TCRdb obtained this table from immuneACCESS and retained in-frame rearrangements with V and J assigned. These tables miss some clones; where compared with another copy, unresolved V genes account for less than half of the shortfall, and the remainder is unexplained. The DNA gave D and trimming, while V, J and clone size come from that table. This sample holds under 150,000 clones; roughly 93% were observed only once. Of the sample, around 1.8% is held by the ten largest clones.

Reading the label with the study, this specimen's time point is: about 28 days (+/-7) after the second vaccine dose. AZD1222 recipients given second doses at about 4 weeks or at about 12 weeks were pooled, since spike-specific TCR depth and breadth were not found to differ between the two schedules. Vaccinee samples were obtained from the UK trials COV001 and COV002, which included a single-blind randomized controlled phase 2/3 trial of AZD1222 (ChAdOx1 nCoV-19) in healthy adults. Trial participant PBMC samples were collected at day 0 and day 28 after the second dose for TCRbeta chain sequencing. The origin of this receptor is an adult who received the AZD1222 COVID-19 vaccine. The specimen was peripheral blood, collected 28 days after the second AZD1222 dose. The chain uses TRBV27 and TRBJ1-5, and TRBD1 may be the D gene, going by 5 matching bases. CDR3 loop: CASSFLGARGNQPQHF. The DNA sequence follows: TGTGCCAGCAGTTTCTTAGGGGCTAGGGGCAATCAGCCCCAGCATTTT.